This T cell receptor (beta chain) appears in the sequencing data of a study of response to subunit inactivated influenza vaccine (dated by TCRdb to 2017 to 2018). Broadly, across the study: The study used deep quantitative T cell receptor repertoire profiling to track responses to a trivalent subunit inactivated influenza vaccine.

Trimming removed 0 bases from V and 3 bases from J, leaving 9 bases between the germline ends. The germline V gene yields MNHEY for CDR1 and SVGAGI for CDR2. The CDR3 sequence holds 15 residues, the cysteine and phenylalanine included. Left in the record is the CDR3 DNA by itself, 45 bases read in frame from the first base. To note about this clonotype: What this receptor recognizes is not known. The sample holds no much larger clone one base away, and base qualities are not on file.

Study-level results and caveats: The authors suggested that each seasonal influenza vaccination may recruit only a limited number of new T cells.

The library was built by means of RT-PCR. Sequenced using an Illumina HiSeq 2500. TCRdb reran the public reads through fastp at Q25 and MiXCR, keeping productive beta chains. Rows with a matching CDR3 protein are joined into one entry that keeps the most common DNA and genes. The sample table contains 550,000 to 800,000 distinct CDR3 sequences; only one count was recorded for 15% to 18% of them. The ten largest clones add up to more than 9% of the sample. The V and J segments used are TRBV6-5 and TRBJ2-1; perhaps TRBD2 is the D gene, with 5 bases matching. The clonotype originates from a man aged 45-65 years who received an inactivated influenza vaccine. Donor details come from another sample of the same person, matched by shared clones. The material sequenced was PBMCs from blood, taken 12 days after vaccination. The bases read TGTGCCAGCAGTTACTCGTGGGGAGACTACAATGAGCAGTTCTTC. Its translation is CASSYSWGDYNEQFF.